This TCR beta chain originates from a study of T cells after yellow fever vaccination. This clonotype came up a few times. Germline-derived CDR1 and CDR2 are MGHRA and YSYEKL. The CDR3 spans 14 residues. Trimming removed 0 bases at V and 2 bases at J, with 7 bases between. The TCR cDNA carried a universal primer site and UMIs from 5'RACE template switching. TCRdb reprocessed the 5' RACE reads with MiXCR, giving one entry per CDR3 protein. Of some 400,000 distinct CDR3 sequences in the sample, over 15% were seen once. The sequencing used PBMCs, collected before the yellow fever booster vaccination. The chain combines TRBV4-1 with TRBJ2-5, with D possibly TRBD1 on 5 matching bases. The sequence was obtained from a man younger than 35 who received the YFV17D yellow fever vaccine. CDR3 residues: CASSQEGPQETQYF. CDR3 DNA: TGCGCCAGCAGCCAAGAGGGGCCGCAAGAGACCCAGTACTTC.